This entry lists 12 T cell receptor beta chains sequenced from one sample in a study of T cell responses to AZD1222 COVID-19 vaccine. Produced via immunoSEQ multiplex PCR; TCRdb's table is partial and in-frame only. The data show 100,000 to 140,000 clones, roughly 87% seen once. The specimen comprised peripheral blood, sampled on day 0 of AZD1222 vaccination. The receptors come from an adult in good health.

The rearrangement links TRBV6-2 or TRBV6-3 to TRBJ1-1; D ambiguous. Germline CDR1 reads MNHEY; CDR2 reads SVGEGT. Trimming removed 5 bases at V and 5 bases at J, with 6 bases between. The CDR3 consists of 11 residues. CDR3 sequence reads: CASSEGTEAFF. CDR3 sequence (DNA): TGTGCCAGCAGTGAGGGAACTGAAGCTTTCTTT.

This clone was seen only once. V usage is TRBV9 and J usage is TRBJ1-5; D is possibly TRBD1 (5 bases). CDR3 size: 15 residues. The V end lost 2 bases, the J end lost 4 bases, and 13 bases lay between the germline ends. Germline CDR1 is SGDLS and CDR2 is YYNGEE. The CDR3 region has the DNA TGTGCCAGCAGCGTGGGGACGGAGACTAATCAGCCCCAGCATTTT. Translation: CASSVGTETNQPQHF.

This rearrangement joins TRBV5-1 to TRBJ1-3; the D gene is possibly TRBD1 (6 bases). Deletions cut 0 bases from V and 0 bases from J, with 13 bases between. The CDR3 loop spans 17 amino acids. CDR1 is SGHRS and CDR2 is YFSETQ in the germline V gene. The CDR3 coding sequence is TGCGCCAGCAGCTTGGAAGGGGGGGCGAGCTCTGGAAACACCATATATTTT. Encoded protein: CASSLEGGASSGNTIYF.

This clone was observed a handful of times. V and J are TRBV3-1 (or the pseudogene TRBV3-2) and TRBJ1-3, with TRBD1 identical over 9 bases. The CDR3 is made up of 14 amino acids. Per germline, CDR1 LGHDT and CDR2 YNNKEL (reference sequence). Unmatched junction bases numbered 4, after V lost 2 bases and J lost 8 bases. CDR3 nucleotide sequence: TGTGCCAGCAGCCAAAGTTGGGACAGGGACACCATATATTTT. Translated, it gives CASSQSWDRDTIYF.

This chain joins TRBV11-1 and TRBJ1-2; 7 positions match TRBD1. CDR3 length: 14 amino acids. The V gene's germline CDR1 is SGHAT and CDR2 FQDESV (reference sequence). Losses at the gene ends were 4 bases for V and 0 bases for J; bases not matched to a gene: 2. The CDR3 DNA sequence: TGTGCCAGCAGCTGGACAGGAGCTAACTATGGCTACACCTTC. Amino acids: CASSWTGANYGYTF.

The CDR3 sequence is CASSYSGGNTEAFF. CDR3 sequence (DNA): TGTGCCAGTAGTTATTCAGGGGGGAACACTGAAGCTTTCTTT. This chain uses TRBV19 with TRBJ1-1; TRBD1 agrees at 7 bases. CDR1 LNHDA and CDR2 SQIVND come from the germline V gene (reference sequence). After removal of 5 bases from V and 1 base from J, the junction contained 4 bases not matched to a gene. The CDR3 totals 14 residues.

The rearrangement joins TRBV20-1 to TRBJ2-7; 10 bases are shared with TRBD2. The length of the CDR3 is 11 residues. The V gene's germline CDR1 is DFQATT and CDR2 SNEGSKA (reference sequence). The CDR3 region is CRAGGRDEQYF. The DNA of the CDR3 is TGCAGAGCGGGAGGGCGCGACGAGCAGTACTTC.

The DNA for the CDR3 is TGTGCCAGCAGCTCCCCTAGCGGGGGGGCGGGCGAGCAGTACTTC. Its translation: CASSSPSGGAGEQYF. The genes are TRBV7-8 and TRBJ2-7; 12 bases match TRBD2. Germline CDR1 reads SGHVS; CDR2 reads FQNEAQ. Losses at the gene ends were 4 bases for V and 6 bases for J; bases not matched to a gene: 7. This CDR3 is built from 15 residues. Looking up the rest from reference TRBV7-8 and TRBJ2-7 gives the full variable domain: GAGVSQSPRYKVAKRGQDVALRCDPISGHVSLFWYQQALGQGPEFLTYFQNEAQLDKSGLPSDRFFAERPEGSVSTLKIQRTQQEDSAVYLCASSSPSGGAGEQYFGPGTRLTVT.

The chain recombines TRBV7-9 with TRBJ2-1; the D call may be TRBD1 or TRBD2 (5 bases each). Germline CDR1 reads SEHNR; CDR2 reads FQNEAQ (reference sequence). V shed 8 bases and J shed 6 bases, with 8 bases lying between them. CDR3 size: 11 residues. CDR3 in amino acids: CASERGNEQFF. DNA for the CDR3: TGTGCCAGCGAGAGGGGCAATGAGCAGTTCTTC.

CDR3: CATRRGQDEKLFF. The CDR3 DNA is TGTGCCACCCGTCGGGGGCAGGACGAAAAACTGTTTTTT. The rearrangement joins TRBV12-3 or TRBV12-4 to TRBJ1-4; the D gene is possibly TRBD1 (6 bases). The V end was cut by 10 bases, the J end by 8 bases, with 17 bases between. CDR3 length: 13 residues.

In its sample, this clone was seen a few times. Other nucleotide sequences from this sample produce the same CDR3. The V and J genes are TRBV6-5 and TRBJ1-1; weak D call: TRBD1 (6 bases). Germline lookup yields CDR1 MNHEY and CDR2 SVGAGI. Trimming removed 6 bases from V and 0 bases from J, with 8 bases in between. The CDR3 runs 13 residues. The chain's CDR3 is CASSRDMNTEAFF. CDR3 DNA sequence: TGTGCCAGCAGCAGGGACATGAACACTGAAGCTTTCTTT.

The genes are TRBV10-3 and TRBJ2-7; perhaps TRBD2 as D (5 bases). CDR1 and CDR2 from the germline V gene are ENHRY and SYGVKD. Between the trimmed V and J ends, which lost 10 bases and 3 bases, there was a span of 19 bases. This CDR3 spans 14 amino acids. CDR3 DNA: TGTGCCACCCTCCGGTGGGAGTGGCACTACGAGCAGTACTTC. Its translation: CATLRWEWHYEQYF.